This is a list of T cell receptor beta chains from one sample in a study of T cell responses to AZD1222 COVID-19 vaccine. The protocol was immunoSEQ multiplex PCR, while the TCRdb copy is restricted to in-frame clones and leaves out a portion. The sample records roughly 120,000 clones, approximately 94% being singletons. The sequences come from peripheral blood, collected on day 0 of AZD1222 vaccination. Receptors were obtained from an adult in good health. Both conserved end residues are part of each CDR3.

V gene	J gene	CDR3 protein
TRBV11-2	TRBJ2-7	CASSLDYIGLEIYEQYF
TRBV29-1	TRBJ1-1	CSYLSSQAFF
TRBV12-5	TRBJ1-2	CASGSFGLMDGYTF
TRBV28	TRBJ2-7	CASQPYGGTGLSYEQYF
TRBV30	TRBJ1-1	CAWRTGSIFRAFF
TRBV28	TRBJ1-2	CASNPSGTAYGYTF
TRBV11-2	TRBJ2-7	CASSRLASSGSYEQYF
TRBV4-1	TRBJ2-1	CASSQLGLAGGPGNSNEQFF
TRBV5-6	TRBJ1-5	CASSLRDRENQPQHF
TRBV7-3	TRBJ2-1	CASSLRQDRYNEQFF
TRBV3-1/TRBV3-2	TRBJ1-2	CASSQGVRDYGYTF
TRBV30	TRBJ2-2	CAWYGGPLNTGELFF
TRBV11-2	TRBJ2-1	CASSLEGPDNEQFF
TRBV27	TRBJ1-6	CASSSRTGYSPLHF
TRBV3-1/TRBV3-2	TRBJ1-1	CASSQLRDTEAFF
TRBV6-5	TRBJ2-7	CATPVDRDSYEQYF
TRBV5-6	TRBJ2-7	CASSLEGGSYHEQYF
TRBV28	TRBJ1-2	CASSLASRRDGYTF
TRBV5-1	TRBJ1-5	CASSLGDSYQPQHF
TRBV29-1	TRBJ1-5	CSVRVTGSNQPQHF
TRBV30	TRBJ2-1	CAWSSGTSGSRINEQFF
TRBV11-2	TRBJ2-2	CASSLDVNLRELFF
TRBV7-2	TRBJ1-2	CASSFDRDYGYTF
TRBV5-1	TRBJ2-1	CASSLLGSSYNEQFF
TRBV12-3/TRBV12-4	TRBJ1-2	CASSGPAYGYTF